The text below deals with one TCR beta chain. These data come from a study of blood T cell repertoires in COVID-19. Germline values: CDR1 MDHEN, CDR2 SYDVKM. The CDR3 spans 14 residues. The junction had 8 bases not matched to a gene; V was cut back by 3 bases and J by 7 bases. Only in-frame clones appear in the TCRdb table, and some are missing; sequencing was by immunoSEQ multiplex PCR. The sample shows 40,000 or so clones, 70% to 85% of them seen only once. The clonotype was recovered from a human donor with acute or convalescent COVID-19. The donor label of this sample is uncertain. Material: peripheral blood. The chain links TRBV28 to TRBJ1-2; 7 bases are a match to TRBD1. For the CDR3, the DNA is TGTGCCAGCAGTTTTACCAGGGGGAGCGGTGGCTACACCTTC. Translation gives CASSFTRGSGGYTF.